This entry lists 30 T cell receptor beta chains sequenced from one sample in a study of graft-versus-host responses after intestinal transplantation (dated by TCRdb to 2020 to 2023). Receptors were amplified or captured by the immunoSEQ multiplex PCR assay. TCRdb provides this immuneACCESS table in a form limited to in-frame rearrangements. Some clones are lacking; in checked studies, under half of them reflect an unresolved V gene, and why the rest are absent is not known. This sample comprises 80,000 to 90,000 clones, roughly 92% of them detected only once. The leading ten clones occupy about 0.3% of the sample. These TCRs are of unknown antigen specificity. The label giving this sample's time point can be read as: cells obtained before transplantation from donor or recipient. The material sequenced was unstimulated CD4+ T cells sorted from spleen or lymph node cells, taken before intestinal transplant. The receptors originated from a human donor who received an intestinal transplant.

The gene calls are TRBV30 and TRBJ1-2; D is possibly TRBD1 (5 bases). The CDR3 has 15 residues. Between the trimmed V and J ends, which lost 2 bases and 4 bases, there was a span of 17 bases. Germline loops: CDR1 GTSNPN, CDR2 SVGIG (reference sequence). CDR3 sequence: CAWSSGQGHFYGYTF. The CDR3 DNA sequence: TGTGCCTGGAGTTCGGGGCAGGGTCACTTCTATGGCTACACCTTC.

This clone was picked up a small number of times. The chain links TRBV5-6 to TRBJ1-3; D unresolved. The ends were cut back, 3 bases at V and 1 base at J, with 14 bases in the middle. There are 16 residues in the CDR3. Germline V CDR1 and CDR2: SGHDT, YYEEEE. CDR3: CASSSSGRVSGNTIYF. CDR3 DNA: TGTGCCAGCAGCTCCAGCGGACGGGTTTCTGGAAACACCATATATTTT.

The chain joins TRBV5-6 to TRBJ2-7, with 8 bases lining up with TRBD1. Germline V gene lookup returns CDR1 SGHDT and CDR2 YYEEEE. The CDR3 contains 15 residues. V dropped 2 bases and J dropped 2; count of bases not matched to a gene: 6. CDR3: CASSFRDRSAYEQYF. In nucleotides, the CDR3 is TGTGCCAGCAGCTTCCGGGACAGGTCCGCCTACGAGCAGTACTTC.

The chain uses TRBV28 and TRBJ1-1; no firm D call. V was clipped by 4 bases and J by 5 bases, with 11 bases between them. The germline V gene has CDR1 MDHEN and CDR2 SYDVKM. This CDR3 region has 13 residues. The DNA of the CDR3 is TGTGCCAGCAGTTCGGTTACAGCAACTGAAGCTTTCTTT. This codes for CASSSVTATEAFF. The whole variable domain, filled in from reference TRBV28 and TRBJ1-1, reads DVKVTQSSRYLVKRTGEKVFLECVQDMDHENMFWYRQDPGLGLRLIYFSYDVKMKEKGDIPEGYSVSREKKERFSLILESASTNQTSMYLCASSSVTATEAFFGQGTRLTVV.

The chain uses TRBV14 and TRBJ2-1; D ambiguous. There are 13 residues in the CDR3. Germline V gene lookup returns CDR1 SGHDN and CDR2 FVKESK. Trimming left V 0 bases short and J 9 bases short, with 9 bases between. The CDR3 spells CASSQEMRTEQFF. The DNA of the CDR3 is TGTGCCAGCAGCCAAGAAATGCGGACTGAGCAGTTCTTC.

The gene calls are TRBV6-5 and TRBJ1-2; D gene uncertain. Trimming removed 5 bases from V and 2 bases from J, with 9 bases in between. The CDR3 covers 13 residues. Germline V gives CDR1 MNHEY, CDR2 SVGAGI. As DNA, the CDR3 is TGTGCCAGCAGTAGGAGTCCGAACTATGGCTACACCTTC. Its translation is CASSRSPNYGYTF.

The CDR3 is CASNRTRPRGEQFF. CDR3 coding DNA: TGCGCCAGCAATCGGACTAGGCCTAGGGGGGAGCAGTTCTTC. The chain carries TRBV23-1 and TRBJ2-1, with D perhaps TRBD2 (7 bases). TRBV23-1 is recorded as an ORF, its role being uncertain. Trimming shortened V by 7 bases and J by 10 bases, and 20 bases separated the two germline ends. There are 14 residues in the CDR3.

The rearrangement links TRBV2 to TRBJ1-2; D not certain. With 2 bases removed from V and 2 bases from J, the gap between germline ends came to 6 bases. CDR1 is SNHLY and CDR2 is FYNNEI in the germline V gene. The CDR3 has 13 residues. The CDR3 nucleotides read TGTGCCAGCAGTGAAATTCGAAACTATGGCTACACCTTC. Protein: CASSEIRNYGYTF. The full variable domain, completed using reference TRBV2 and TRBJ1-2, is EPEVTQTPSHQVTQMGQEVILRCVPISNHLYFYWYRQILGQKVEFLVSFYNNEISEKSEIFDDQFSVERPDGSNFTLKIRSTKLEDSAMYFCASSEIRNYGYTFGSGTRLTVV.

Details on this clone: The sample has other DNA sequences that encode this CDR3 too. The chain links TRBV5-4 to TRBJ2-7, with TRBD2 matching over 8 bases. Germline V gene sequence: CDR1 SGHNT, CDR2 YYREEE (reference sequence). Germline trimming cut 7 bases from V and 0 bases from J; bases unmatched to any gene: 12. This CDR3 comprises 16 residues. CDR3 sequence reads: CASGREGRGVSYEQYF. The CDR3 bases are TGTGCCAGCGGTAGGGAGGGGCGGGGGGTCTCCTACGAGCAGTACTTC.

V and J are TRBV29-1 and TRBJ2-5, with 11 bases fitting TRBD2. Germline CDR1 and CDR2: SQVTM and ANQGSEA. CDR3 size: 14 residues. The V and J ends lost 4 bases and 4 bases, in that order; junction bases with no gene match: 5. CDR3 in DNA: TGCAGCGTTGTAGTTAGCGGGAGGGGAGAGACCCAGTACTTC. Translating it yields CSVVVSGRGETQYF.

This clone was detected once. V usage is TRBV4-1 and J usage is TRBJ2-7, with TRBD2 identical over 7 bases. With V trimmed by 1 base and J by 5 bases, 11 bases remained unmatched. This CDR3 has 16 residues. Germline values: CDR1 MGHRA, CDR2 YSYEKL. The CDR3: CASSQAGRWEGHEQYF. The CDR3 DNA reads TGCGCCAGCAGCCAAGCCGGACGTTGGGAGGGCCACGAGCAGTACTTC.

The gene calls are TRBV7-3 and TRBJ2-7; the D gene is possibly TRBD2 (5 bases). The CDR3 runs 13 residues. Germline CDR1 reads SGHTA; CDR2 reads FQGTGA. V was shortened by 1 base and J by 5 bases, with 9 bases between the two germline ends. CDR3 DNA sequence: TGTGCCAGCAGCTTAAGGAGGTCGGACGAGCAGTACTTC. Residues: CASSLRRSDEQYF.

The chain links TRBV6-1 to TRBJ1-2; tentative D call: TRBD1 (6 bases). The CDR3 length is 16 residues. Germline-derived CDR1 and CDR2 are MNHNS and SASEGT. Trimming shortened V by 3 bases and J by 8 bases, and 22 bases separated the two germline ends. For the CDR3, the DNA is TGTGCCAGCAGTGACCTCAAGGGATTCGGTGGGGGCGGCTACACCTTC. As protein: CASSDLKGFGGGGYTF.

This clone was seen more than once but under ten times. The chain uses TRBV5-1 and TRBJ2-7, with 9 bases that match TRBD1. Germline values: CDR1 SGHRS, CDR2 YFSETQ. The CDR3 is 12 amino acids. After removal of 4 bases from V and 7 bases from J, the junction contained 3 bases not matched to a gene. CDR3 sequence (DNA): TGCGCCAGCAGCAAAGGACAGGGGGAGCAGTACTTC. Protein sequence: CASSKGQGEQYF.

The rearrangement uses TRBV9 and TRBJ2-7; D assignment may be TRBD1 or TRBD2 (5 bases each). Germline V lookup: CDR1 SGDLS, CDR2 YYNGEE. Trimming shortened V by 3 bases and J by 6 bases, and 13 bases separated the two germline ends. The CDR3 loop spans 13 amino acids. For the CDR3, the DNA is TGTGCCAGCAGCGGGTGGTACGGGGCCGAGCAGTACTTC. Amino acid sequence: CASSGWYGAEQYF. The whole variable domain, filled in from reference TRBV9 and TRBJ2-7, reads DSGVTQTPKHLITATGQRVTLRCSPRSGDLSVYWYQQSLDQGLQFLIQYYNGEERAKGNILERFSAQQFPDLHSELNLSSLELGDSALYFCASSGWYGAEQYFGPGTRLTVT.

This rearrangement joins TRBV28 to TRBJ2-5; 8 nucleotides align to TRBD1. The last part of the DNA fits TRBJ2-7 better; the J call may be wrong. This CDR3 is built from 14 residues. Germline V gene sequence: CDR1 MDHEN, CDR2 SYDVKM. DNA for the CDR3: TGTGCCAGCAGTTGGGACAGGTGGCCCTACGAGCAGTACTTC. Translation gives CASSWDRWPYEQYF.

This chain connects TRBV6-6 to TRBJ1-2; a possible D gene is TRBD1 (5 bases). The CDR3 is made up of 15 amino acids. The V gene lost 7 bases and the J gene lost 0 bases, with 15 bases spanning the gap. Germline V gene lookup returns CDR1 MNHNY and CDR2 SVGAGI (reference sequence). The CDR3 sequence: CASTTGSYSNYGYTF. CDR3 nucleotide sequence: TGTGCCAGCACAACAGGTTCATATTCTAACTATGGCTACACCTTC.

The chain recombines TRBV30 with TRBJ1-1, with D tentatively TRBD1 (5 bases). Looked up from germline, CDR1 is GTSNPN and CDR2 is SVGIG (reference sequence). CDR3 size: 14 residues. V lost 2 bases and J 1 base, leaving 11 bases between the germline ends. CDR3 amino acids: CAWSLGTANTEAFF. DNA of the CDR3: TGTGCCTGGAGTTTAGGGACGGCGAACACTGAAGCTTTCTTT.

V usage is TRBV4-1 and J usage is TRBJ2-3; no definite D call. Germline values: CDR1 MGHRA, CDR2 YSYEKL. The length of the CDR3 is 12 residues. Between the trimmed V and J ends, which lost 2 bases and 7 bases, there was a span of 7 bases. For the CDR3, the DNA is TGCGCCAGCAGCCAACGCGCCCATACGCAGTATTTT. It specifies CASSQRAHTQYF.

V gene TRBV4-1 combines with J gene TRBJ1-1; 7 positions match TRBD1. The length of the CDR3 is 13 residues. Germline V gene sequence: CDR1 MGHRA, CDR2 YSYEKL. Trimming at V came to 4 bases and at J to 7 bases, leaving 6 bases not matched to a gene. CDR3 protein: CASSLPGTDEAFF. DNA for the CDR3: TGCGCCAGCAGCCTGCCCGGGACAGATGAAGCTTTCTTT.

This clone was detected only once. The rearrangement joins TRBV6-6 to TRBJ2-5, with D perhaps matching TRBD1 or TRBD2 (5 bases each). From germline, CDR1 is MNHNY and CDR2 SVGAGI (reference sequence). The CDR3 runs 14 residues. V was cut by 6 bases and J by 1 base, with 12 bases left in between. The CDR3 nucleotides are TGTGCCAGCAGGGCTGCCGGGACCCAAGAGACCCAGTACTTC. The encoded protein is CASRAAGTQETQYF.

The chain is built from TRBV6-5 and TRBJ2-7; perhaps TRBD2 as D (6 bases). Germline V gene sequence: CDR1 MNHEY, CDR2 SVGAGI. The CDR3 extends over 14 amino acids. Trimming removed 7 bases from V and 8 bases from J, with 21 bases in between. The CDR3 reads CASMEGTVPGKQYF. The DNA of the CDR3 is TGTGCCAGCATGGAGGGGACGGTCCCGGGGAAGCAGTACTTC.

The chain joins TRBV6-5 to TRBJ1-2; maybe TRBD1 (5 bases). Deletions cut 4 bases from V and 2 bases from J, with 14 bases between. CDR1 MNHEY and CDR2 SVGAGI come from the germline V gene. The CDR3 has 15 amino acids. CDR3 sequence reads: CASSFVQGLNYGYTF. Here the CDR3 DNA reads TGTGCCAGCAGTTTCGTGCAGGGCCTCAACTATGGCTACACCTTC.

The chain recombines TRBV5-1 with TRBJ2-1; 15 bases match TRBD2. The V segment lost 4 bases and the J segment 7 bases; nucleotides outside the gene matches: 6. The CDR3 extends over 16 amino acids. CDR1 SGHRS and CDR2 YFSETQ come from the germline V gene. This CDR3 is CASSTRTSGRGNEQFF. The CDR3 DNA reads TGCGCCAGCAGCACCCGGACTAGCGGGAGGGGAAATGAGCAGTTCTTC.

The rearrangement joins TRBV6-5 to TRBJ2-7; D possibly uses TRBD1 or TRBD2 (6 bases each). V dropped 5 bases and J dropped 7 bases, with 12 bases sitting between them. CDR1 MNHEY and CDR2 SVGAGI come from the germline V gene. This CDR3 is 12 amino acids long. This CDR3 reads CASSRGAGEQYF. CDR3 coding DNA: TGTGCCAGCAGTAGGGGGGCGGGTGAGCAGTACTTC.

The CDR3 nucleotides read TGCAGCGTCGCCTACCTCGGGACTAGCGAGAGTGAGCAGTTCTTC. Translated: CSVAYLGTSESEQFF. The chain is built from TRBV29-1 and TRBJ2-1; TRBD2 agrees at 10 bases. Trimming at V came to 6 bases and at J to 9 bases, leaving 14 bases not matched to a gene. The CDR3 loop spans 15 amino acids. Germline CDR1 and CDR2: SQVTM and ANQGSEA.

The J gene is TRBJ1-2, the V gene TRBV19; 7 bases fit TRBD1. V shed 1 base, J shed 4 bases, and the junction held 6 bases outside the gene matches. This CDR3 is built from 15 residues. The germline gives CDR1 LNHDA, CDR2 SQIVND (reference sequence). The DNA of the CDR3 is TGTGCCAGTAGTATAGCAGGGGGACGGGGCTATGGCTACACCTTC. Translation gives CASSIAGGRGYGYTF.

CDR3 in DNA: TGCGCCAGCAGCCTACAGGGGGCCGCCTACGAGCAGTACTTC. It specifies CASSLQGAAYEQYF. The V call is TRBV5-1, the J call TRBJ2-7; TRBD1 matches at 9 bases. The CDR3 has 14 amino acids. CDR1 is SGHRS and CDR2 is YFSETQ in the germline V gene. Trimming removed 4 bases from V and 2 bases from J; junction bases left unmatched: 4.

In nucleotides, the CDR3 is TGTGCCAGCAGTTTATCATTCAGGGGGAGGAACACTGAAGCTTTCTTT. Translation gives CASSLSFRGRNTEAFF. The chain recombines TRBV27 with TRBJ1-1; TRBD1 aligns across 7 bases. CDR3 length: 16 residues. Germline V gene lookup returns CDR1 MNHEY and CDR2 SMNVEV (reference sequence). V was clipped by 0 bases and J by 1 base; unmatched bases: 5.

The V call is TRBV10-2, the J call TRBJ2-7; D ambiguous. Looked up from germline, CDR1 is WSHSY and CDR2 is SAAADI. V was clipped by 0 bases and J by 4 bases, with 13 bases between them. This CDR3 has 15 residues. The CDR3 DNA reads as TGCGCCAGCAGTGAGTCGACCCTAAATAATTACGAGCAGTACTTC. This sequence encodes CASSESTLNNYEQYF.